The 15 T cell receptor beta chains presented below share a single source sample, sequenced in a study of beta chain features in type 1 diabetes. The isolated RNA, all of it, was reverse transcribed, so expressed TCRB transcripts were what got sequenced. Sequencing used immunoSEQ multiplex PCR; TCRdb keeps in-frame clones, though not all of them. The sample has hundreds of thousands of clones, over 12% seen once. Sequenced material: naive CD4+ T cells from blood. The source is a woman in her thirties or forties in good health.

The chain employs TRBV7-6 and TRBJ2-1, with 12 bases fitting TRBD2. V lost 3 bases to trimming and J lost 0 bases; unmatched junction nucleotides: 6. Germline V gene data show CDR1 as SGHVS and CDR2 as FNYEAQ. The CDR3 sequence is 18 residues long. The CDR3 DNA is TGTGCCAGCAGCTTTACTAGCGGGGGGTGGAGCTCCTACAATGAGCAGTTCTTC. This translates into CASSFTSGGWSSYNEQFF.

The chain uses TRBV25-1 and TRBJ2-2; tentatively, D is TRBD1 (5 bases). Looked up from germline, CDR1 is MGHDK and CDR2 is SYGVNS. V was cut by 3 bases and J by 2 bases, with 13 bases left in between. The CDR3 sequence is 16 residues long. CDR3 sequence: CASSEMGQGNTGELFF. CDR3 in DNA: TGTGCCAGCAGTGAGATGGGGCAGGGTAACACCGGGGAGCTGTTTTTT.

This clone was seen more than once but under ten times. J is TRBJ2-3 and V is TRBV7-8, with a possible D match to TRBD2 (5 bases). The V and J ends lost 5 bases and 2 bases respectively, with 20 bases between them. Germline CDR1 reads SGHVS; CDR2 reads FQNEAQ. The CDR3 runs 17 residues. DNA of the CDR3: TGTGCCAGCAGCGGGTCGGGATCGCACACCCTCACAGATACGCAGTATTTT. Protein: CASSGSGSHTLTDTQYF.

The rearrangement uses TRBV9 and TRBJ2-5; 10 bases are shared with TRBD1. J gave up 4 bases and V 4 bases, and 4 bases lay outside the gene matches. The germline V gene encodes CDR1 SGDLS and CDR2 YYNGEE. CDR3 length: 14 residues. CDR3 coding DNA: TGTGCCAGCAGCATCCGGACAGGGGGAGAGACCCAGTACTTC. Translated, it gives CASSIRTGGETQYF.

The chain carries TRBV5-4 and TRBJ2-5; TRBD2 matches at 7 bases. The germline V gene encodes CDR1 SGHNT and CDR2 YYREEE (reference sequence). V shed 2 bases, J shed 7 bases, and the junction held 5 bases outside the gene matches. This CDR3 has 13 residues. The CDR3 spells CASSFMGEGTQYF. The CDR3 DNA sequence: TGTGCCAGCAGCTTTATGGGGGAGGGGACCCAGTACTTC. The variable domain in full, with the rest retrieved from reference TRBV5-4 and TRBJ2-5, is ETGVTQSPTHLIKTRGQQVTLRCSSQSGHNTVSWYQQALGQGPQFIFQYYREEENGRGNFPPRFSGLQFPNYSSELNVNALELDDSALYLCASSFMGEGTQYFGPGTRLLVL.

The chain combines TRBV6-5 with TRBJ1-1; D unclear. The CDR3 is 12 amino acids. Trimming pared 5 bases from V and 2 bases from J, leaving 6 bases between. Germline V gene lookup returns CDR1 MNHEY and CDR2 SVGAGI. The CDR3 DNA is TGTGCCAGCAGTCTTCTAAACACTGAAGCTTTCTTT. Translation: CASSLLNTEAFF.

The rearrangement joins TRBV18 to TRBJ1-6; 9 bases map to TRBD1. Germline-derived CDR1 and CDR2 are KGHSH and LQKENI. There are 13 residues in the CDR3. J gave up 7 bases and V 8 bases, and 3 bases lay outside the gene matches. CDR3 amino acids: CASQGQGNSPLHF. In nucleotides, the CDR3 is TGTGCCAGCCAAGGACAGGGGAATTCACCCCTCCACTTT.

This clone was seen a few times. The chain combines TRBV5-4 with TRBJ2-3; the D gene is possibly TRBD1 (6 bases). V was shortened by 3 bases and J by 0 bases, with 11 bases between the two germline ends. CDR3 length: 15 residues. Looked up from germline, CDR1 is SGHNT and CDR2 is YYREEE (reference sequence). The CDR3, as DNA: TGTGCCAGCAGCTCTAGGACAGAAAGCACAGATACGCAGTATTTT. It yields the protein CASSSRTESTDTQYF.

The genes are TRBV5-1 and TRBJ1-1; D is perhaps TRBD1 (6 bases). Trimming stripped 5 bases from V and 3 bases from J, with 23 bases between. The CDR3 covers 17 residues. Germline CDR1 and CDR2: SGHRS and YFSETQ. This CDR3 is CASSWGVGGRRDTEAFF. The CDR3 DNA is TGCGCCAGCAGTTGGGGGGTCGGGGGGCGTCGGGACACTGAAGCTTTCTTT.

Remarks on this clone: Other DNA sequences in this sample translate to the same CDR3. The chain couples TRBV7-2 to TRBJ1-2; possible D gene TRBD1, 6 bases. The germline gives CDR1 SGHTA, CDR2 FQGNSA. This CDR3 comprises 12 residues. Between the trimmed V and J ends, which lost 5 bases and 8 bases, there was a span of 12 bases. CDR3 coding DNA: TGTGCCAGCAGCCTGGGGGGGGGCGGCTACACCTTC. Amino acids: CASSLGGGGYTF.

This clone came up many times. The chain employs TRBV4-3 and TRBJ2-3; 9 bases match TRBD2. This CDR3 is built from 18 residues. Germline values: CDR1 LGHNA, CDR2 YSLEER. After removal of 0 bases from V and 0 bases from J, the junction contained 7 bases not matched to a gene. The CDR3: CASSQDQGTSLSTDTQYF. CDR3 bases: TGCGCCAGCAGCCAAGATCAGGGGACTAGCCTTAGCACAGATACGCAGTATTTT.

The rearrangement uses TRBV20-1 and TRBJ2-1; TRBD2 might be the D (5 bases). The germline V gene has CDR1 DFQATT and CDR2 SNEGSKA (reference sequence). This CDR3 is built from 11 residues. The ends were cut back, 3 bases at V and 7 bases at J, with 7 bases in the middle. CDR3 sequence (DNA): TGCAGTGCTAGCGGCGGGAATGAGCAGTTCTTC. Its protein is CSASGGNEQFF.

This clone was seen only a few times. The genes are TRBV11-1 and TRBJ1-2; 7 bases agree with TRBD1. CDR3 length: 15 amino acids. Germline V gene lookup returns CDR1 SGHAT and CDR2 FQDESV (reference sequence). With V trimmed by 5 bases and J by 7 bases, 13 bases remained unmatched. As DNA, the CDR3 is TGTGCCAGCAGCCCGACCCAAGACAGGGCTCGTGGCTACACCTTC. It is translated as CASSPTQDRARGYTF.

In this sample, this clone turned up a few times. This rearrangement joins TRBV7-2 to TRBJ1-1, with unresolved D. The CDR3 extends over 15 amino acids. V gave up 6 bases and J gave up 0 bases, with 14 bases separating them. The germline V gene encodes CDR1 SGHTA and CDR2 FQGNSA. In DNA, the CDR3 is TGTGCCAGCAGTTTTGACATAGGTATGAACACTGAAGCTTTCTTT. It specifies CASSFDIGMNTEAFF.

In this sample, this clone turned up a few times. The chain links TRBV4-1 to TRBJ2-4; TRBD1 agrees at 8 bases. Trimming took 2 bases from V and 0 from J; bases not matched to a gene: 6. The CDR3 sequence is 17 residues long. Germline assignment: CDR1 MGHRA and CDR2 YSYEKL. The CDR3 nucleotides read TGCGCCAGCAGCCAACCCGGGACAGGTCTAGCCAAAAACATTCAGTACTTC. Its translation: CASSQPGTGLAKNIQYF.